Listed here are 24 T cell receptor beta chains from one sample, sequenced in a study of cytomegalovirus exposure and HLA in healthy donors. This table comes from immunoSEQ multiplex PCR, and its TCRdb copy is limited to in-frame clones, with some not included. Of some 200,000 clones detected, about 80% appear once; the ten largest clones hold under 3.5%. The material sequenced was PBMCs. The receptors here all came from a young woman in good health and CMV-seropositive.

The chain employs TRBV6-5 and TRBJ2-2; a weak D match, TRBD1 (5 bases). This CDR3 is built from 15 residues. With 2 bases removed from V and 5 bases from J, the gap between germline ends came to 12 bases. Germline values: CDR1 MNHEY, CDR2 SVGAGI. CDR3 DNA sequence: TGTGCCAGCAGTTACGATTCAGGGCGGACCGGGGAGCTGTTTTTT. Its protein product is CASSYDSGRTGELFF.

V gene TRBV5-8 combines with J gene TRBJ1-4; unclear D gene. Trimming took off 5 bases at V and 7 bases at J, with 18 bases between the two ends. The CDR3 totals 15 residues. Germline V gene data show CDR1 as SGHTS and CDR2 as YDEGEE. The CDR3 is CASRPEGSSAEKLFF. The CDR3, as DNA: TGTGCCAGCAGACCAGAGGGTTCTTCGGCTGAAAAACTGTTTTTT.

This clone was counted a single time. The chain links TRBV7-2 to TRBJ2-3; 11 bases line up with TRBD2. This CDR3 is 17 amino acids long. Germline V gives CDR1 SGHTA, CDR2 FQGNSA. Trimming removed 3 bases from V and 5 bases from J; junction bases left unmatched: 10. The DNA of the CDR3 is TGTGCCAGCAGCTTCCCCCTAGCGGGGGGAGGAAAAGATACGCAGTATTTT. Translating gives CASSFPLAGGGKDTQYF. Together with reference TRBV7-2 and TRBJ2-3, the CDR3 gives the full variable domain: GAGVSQSPSNKVTEKGKDVELRCDPISGHTALYWYRQSLGQGLEFLIYFQGNSAPDKSGLPSDRFSAERTGGSVSTLTIQRTQQEDSAVYLCASSFPLAGGGKDTQYFGPGTRLTVL.

The genes are TRBV6-1 and TRBJ1-4, with 7 bases aligning to TRBD1. V was clipped by 8 bases and J by 8 bases; unmatched bases: 14. The CDR3 extends over 15 amino acids. Germline CDR1 MNHNS, CDR2 SASEGT. DNA for the CDR3: TGTGCCAGCCAGAACAGGGGCGATAACCTGGAAAAACTGTTTTTT. This translates into CASQNRGDNLEKLFF.

This chain connects TRBV5-1 to TRBJ2-3; no definite D call. V lost 0 bases and J 0 bases, leaving 11 bases between the germline ends. Germline values: CDR1 SGHRS, CDR2 YFSETQ. The CDR3 has 16 residues. The CDR3 nucleotides read TGCGCCAGCAGCTTGGTAGCCGGTTCGAGCACAGATACGCAGTATTTT. It is translated as CASSLVAGSSTDTQYF.

This sequence joins TRBV11-1 and TRBJ1-1, with D possibly being TRBD1 (6 bases). The germline CDR1 and CDR2 sequences are SGHAT and FQDESV (reference sequence). Trimming cost V 5 bases and J 3 bases, with 13 bases left between them. The CDR3 consists of 14 residues. The CDR3 loop reads CASSAGGGHTEAFF. The CDR3 coding sequence is TGTGCCAGCAGCGCTGGTGGGGGCCACACTGAAGCTTTCTTT.

The chain employs TRBV2 and TRBJ2-7, with D tentatively TRBD2 (5 bases). The germline CDR1 and CDR2 sequences are SNHLY and FYNNEI. The germline V and J ends were trimmed by 6 bases and 5 bases, with 8 bases remaining between them. This CDR3 is built from 11 residues. This chain's CDR3 is CASRGRNEQYF. CDR3 nucleotides: TGTGCCAGCAGGGGGAGAAACGAGCAGTACTTC.

The chain employs TRBV9 and TRBJ2-7; 8 positions match TRBD1. Losses at the gene ends were 3 bases for V and 2 bases for J; bases not matched to a gene: 7. This CDR3 has 15 residues. Germline V lookup: CDR1 SGDLS, CDR2 YYNGEE. The CDR3 loop reads CASSAGQGNPYEQYF. The CDR3 DNA is TGTGCCAGCAGCGCCGGACAGGGCAATCCCTACGAGCAGTACTTC.

V usage is TRBV2 and J usage is TRBJ1-1; D uncertain. The germline V gene has CDR1 SNHLY and CDR2 FYNNEI. Trimming took off 8 bases at V and 5 bases at J, with 9 bases between the two ends. The CDR3 has 11 amino acids. Here the CDR3 reads CASGGRTEAFF. Here the CDR3 DNA reads TGTGCCAGCGGAGGGCGGACTGAAGCTTTCTTT.

The rearrangement uses TRBV7-2 and TRBJ1-5; 8 nucleotides match TRBD1. V dropped 0 bases and J dropped 3; count of bases not matched to a gene: 4. The CDR3 is 16 residues long. The V gene's germline CDR1 is SGHTA and CDR2 FQGNSA. The CDR3 DNA sequence: TGTGCCAGCAGCTTAGCCCCGACAGGGGCCAATCAGCCCCAGCATTTT. Translating it yields CASSLAPTGANQPQHF.

This rearrangement joins TRBV6-6 to TRBJ1-5; 7 nucleotides match TRBD1. This CDR3 region has 15 residues. Germline values: CDR1 MNHNY, CDR2 SVGAGI (reference sequence). V shed 10 bases and J 14 bases; nucleotides not matched to a gene: 23. The CDR3, as DNA: TGTGCCACTCACAGAGGACAGGACCTTCCCCGTCTAAAGCATTTT. This encodes CATHRGQDLPRLKHF.

This clone has only one observation. V and J are TRBV9 and TRBJ2-7; TRBD1 matches 8 bases. This CDR3 comprises 14 residues. Trimming removed 4 bases from V and 3 bases from J; junction bases left unmatched: 6. Germline V gene lookup returns CDR1 SGDLS and CDR2 YYNGEE. Here the CDR3 reads CASSPGDRHYEQYF. The CDR3 DNA reads TGTGCCAGCAGCCCAGGGGACAGGCACTACGAGCAGTACTTC. Based on the CDR3 plus reference TRBV9 and TRBJ2-7, the full variable domain is DSGVTQTPKHLITATGQRVTLRCSPRSGDLSVYWYQQSLDQGLQFLIQYYNGEERAKGNILERFSAQQFPDLHSELNLSSLELGDSALYFCASSPGDRHYEQYFGPGTRLTVT.

V gene TRBV18 combines with J gene TRBJ1-5; 8 positions agree with TRBD1. With V trimmed by 4 bases and J by 6 bases, 8 bases remained unmatched. The CDR3 covers 15 residues. CDR1 and CDR2 (germline): KGHSH, LQKENI. The CDR3 DNA is TGTGCCAGCTCACGCGGACAGGGAGGGGGTCAGCCCCAGCATTTT. This encodes CASSRGQGGGQPQHF.

The CDR3 DNA reads as TGTGCCAGCCGGAGACAGGGGGCTTCCGAGCAGTACTTC. Its protein is CASRRQGASEQYF. The chain uses TRBV13 and TRBJ2-7; 10 bases are shared with TRBD1. Looked up from germline, CDR1 is PRHDT and CDR2 is FYEKMQ (reference sequence). The junction had 7 bases not matched to a gene; V was cut back by 8 bases and J by 6 bases. The CDR3 is 13 residues long. The complete variable domain, with remaining parts taken from reference TRBV13 and TRBJ2-7, reads AAGVIQSPRHLIKEKRETATLKCYPIPRHDTVYWYQQGPGQDPQFLISFYEKMQSDKGSIPDRFSAQQFSDYHSELNMSSLELGDSALYFCASRRQGASEQYFGPGTRLTVT.

This chain joins TRBV29-1 and TRBJ2-1; 7 bases map to TRBD1. This CDR3 has 14 amino acids. The V gene's germline CDR1 is SQVTM and CDR2 ANQGSEA. The trim removed 7 bases at V and 8 bases at J, leaving 14 bases unmatched. CDR3 bases: TGCAGCGGCCGTACCGGGACAGTTCTGGATGAGCAGTTCTTC. Translation gives CSGRTGTVLDEQFF.

The chain links TRBV13 to TRBJ2-6; possibly TRBD1 for D (5 bases). The CDR3 contains 17 residues. Trimming cost V 1 base and J 0 bases, with 10 bases left between them. Looked up from germline, CDR1 is PRHDT and CDR2 is FYEKMQ (reference sequence). CDR3 sequence reads: CASSLEGATSGANVLTF. CDR3 DNA: TGTGCCAGCAGCTTAGAAGGGGCTACCTCTGGGGCCAACGTCCTGACTTTC.

The chain combines TRBV5-4 with TRBJ2-3, with D perhaps TRBD2 (6 bases). The V end lost 7 bases, the J end lost 4 bases, and 19 bases lay between the germline ends. Germline V lookup: CDR1 SGHNT, CDR2 YYREEE (reference sequence). The CDR3 runs to 15 residues. CDR3 in amino acids: CASQGGELGADTQYF. The CDR3 nucleotides are TGTGCCAGCCAGGGCGGGGAGTTGGGTGCAGATACGCAGTATTTT.

V is TRBV6-1 and J is TRBJ1-5; 9 bases agree with TRBD1. The trim removed 8 bases at V and 6 bases at J, leaving 8 bases unmatched. Per the germline V gene, CDR1 is MNHNS and CDR2 is SASEGT. The CDR3 is 14 residues long. The CDR3 DNA reads as TGTGCCAGCGAGGAGGGACAGGGTAGTCAGCCCCAGCATTTT. Protein: CASEEGQGSQPQHF.

The chain links TRBV27 to TRBJ2-7, with D possibly being TRBD1 (5 bases). Germline V gene data show CDR1 as MNHEY and CDR2 as SMNVEV (reference sequence). CDR3 size: 14 residues. The germline V and J ends were trimmed by 0 bases and 5 bases, with 11 bases remaining between them. CDR3 region: CASSLSPGIDEQYF. DNA of the CDR3: TGTGCCAGCAGTTTATCCCCAGGGATCGACGAGCAGTACTTC.

The chain is built from TRBV7-9 and TRBJ2-7; TRBD2 matches at 8 bases. This CDR3 spans 15 amino acids. From germline, CDR1 is SEHNR and CDR2 FQNEAQ (reference sequence). The V and J ends lost 4 bases and 5 bases, in that order; junction bases with no gene match: 10. CDR3 DNA sequence: TGTGCCAGCAGCTCACCTCTCGGGAGGGTACACGAGCAGTACTTC. Translated: CASSSPLGRVHEQYF.

This chain connects TRBV19 to TRBJ1-1, with 10 bases matching TRBD1. The CDR3 is made up of 14 amino acids. Unmatched junction bases numbered 5, after V lost 6 bases and J lost 4 bases. Germline V gene sequence: CDR1 LNHDA, CDR2 SQIVND (reference sequence). The CDR3 here is CASRADRGATEAFF. CDR3 in DNA: TGTGCCAGTAGAGCGGACAGGGGGGCCACTGAAGCTTTCTTT.

The chain links TRBV6-5 to TRBJ2-4; tentatively, D is TRBD2 (6 bases). V was shortened by 2 bases and J by 1 base, with 9 bases between the two germline ends. Germline V gene lookup returns CDR1 MNHEY and CDR2 SVGAGI. The CDR3 loop spans 15 amino acids. The CDR3, as DNA: TGTGCCAGCAGTTACGGTGGGGGGGCCAAAAACATTCAGTACTTC. The encoded protein is CASSYGGGAKNIQYF.

In this sample, this clone turned up once. The chain employs TRBV6-5 and TRBJ2-2; TRBD2 might be the D (5 bases). The CDR3 loop spans 14 amino acids. Germline CDR1 and CDR2: MNHEY and SVGAGI. V dropped 4 bases and J dropped 3 bases, with 9 bases sitting between them. The CDR3 here is CASSSWTDTGELFF. CDR3 DNA sequence: TGTGCCAGCAGTTCGTGGACTGACACCGGGGAGCTGTTTTTT.

The chain carries TRBV7-8 and TRBJ1-1; D not certain. V lost 0 bases to trimming and J lost 1 base, with 12 bases between them. The CDR3 is made up of 16 amino acids. Germline CDR1 SGHVS, CDR2 FQNEAQ. The CDR3 DNA reads as TGTGCCAGCAGCTTAGCGCCTTTTAACGGGAACACTGAAGCTTTCTTT. Encoded protein: CASSLAPFNGNTEAFF.